This entry lists 32 T cell receptor beta chains sequenced from one sample in a study of Ad26.COV2.S vaccination and SARS-CoV-2 variants. Sequencing was performed with immunoSEQ multiplex PCR; in TCRdb, only in-frame clones are kept and a portion is missing. The sample includes some 180,000 clones, approximately 88% of them seen just once. The sample consisted of peripheral blood, taken after recovery from COVID-19. The origin of the receptors is a human donor who had recovered from COVID-19.

V usage is TRBV4-1 and J usage is TRBJ2-1; 10 bases align to TRBD2. The CDR3 is made up of 16 amino acids. The V and J ends lost 4 bases and 1 base, in that order; junction bases with no gene match: 4. CDR1 is MGHRA and CDR2 is YSYEKL in the germline V gene. The CDR3 is CASSRLGLASYNEQFF. CDR3 DNA sequence: TGCGCCAGCAGCCGCCTGGGACTAGCGTCCTACAATGAGCAGTTCTTC.

The J gene is TRBJ2-5, the V gene TRBV5-1; unclear D gene. The CDR3 is made up of 14 amino acids. Trimming took off 0 bases at V and 3 bases at J, with 9 bases between the two ends. Germline lookup yields CDR1 SGHRS and CDR2 YFSETQ. CDR3 DNA sequence: TGCGCCAGCAGCTTGGGAAGGGAAAAAGAGACCCAGTACTTC. Translating it yields CASSLGREKETQYF.

V is TRBV30 and J is TRBJ2-1, with unresolved D. Trimming stripped 0 bases from V and 1 base from J, with 4 bases between. Germline CDR1 reads GTSNPN; CDR2 reads SVGIG (reference sequence). The CDR3 totals 13 residues. Written as DNA, the CDR3 is TGTGCCTGGAGTGTATTATCCTACAATGAGCAGTTCTTC. Its protein is CAWSVLSYNEQFF.

The chain has TRBV5-1 and TRBJ2-2, with 8 bases lining up with TRBD2. This CDR3 region has 15 residues. The germline V gene encodes CDR1 SGHRS and CDR2 YFSETQ. Trimming took 6 bases from V and 7 from J; bases not matched to a gene: 11. The CDR3 DNA sequence: TGCGCCAGCACCTCGGCGCGGGGGGCCGACGGGGAGCTGTTTTTT. This sequence encodes CASTSARGADGELFF.

The chain has TRBV11-2 and TRBJ2-7; D not certain. V lost 4 bases and J 3 bases, leaving 13 bases between the germline ends. In germline, CDR1 is SGHAT, CDR2 FQNNGV. The CDR3 has 14 amino acids. This chain's CDR3 is CASSSSDARYEQYF. The CDR3 bases are TGTGCCAGCAGCTCTTCCGACGCCCGCTACGAGCAGTACTTC.

The chain combines TRBV7-3 with TRBJ2-7; TRBD2 matches at 12 bases. Germline CDR1 and CDR2: SGHTA and FQGTGA. The ends lost 5 bases at V and 6 bases at J; junction bases unmatched: 8. The CDR3 runs 15 residues. The CDR3 sequence is CASSPLPGLAGEQYF. CDR3 DNA sequence: TGTGCCAGCAGCCCCCTACCGGGACTAGCGGGCGAGCAGTACTTC.

The chain uses TRBV3-1 (or the pseudogene TRBV3-2) and TRBJ1-1; D unclear. The germline V gene has CDR1 LGHDT and CDR2 YNNKEL (reference sequence). The ends were cut back, 0 bases at V and 9 bases at J, with 14 bases in the middle. The CDR3 consists of 14 residues. In DNA, the CDR3 is TGTGCCAGCAGCCAAGATTCAGCGACTGGGCAAGCTTTCTTT. Its protein product is CASSQDSATGQAFF.

The CDR3 nucleotides read TGCAGCGTTGACATGACCGGGGGGGAAGAGACCCAGTACTTC. This sequence encodes CSVDMTGGEETQYF. The genes are TRBV29-1 and TRBJ2-5; 8 nucleotides align to TRBD2. Germline loops: CDR1 SQVTM, CDR2 ANQGSEA. V trimming: 3 bases; J trimming: 3 bases; junction bases outside the gene matches: 6. The CDR3 covers 14 residues.

The rearrangement uses TRBV4-1 and TRBJ1-1; D is uncertain. Trimming took 0 bases from V and 7 from J, leaving 9 bases between them. Germline lookup yields CDR1 MGHRA and CDR2 YSYEKL. This CDR3 is 13 amino acids long. CDR3 residues: CASSQDGRVEAFF. The CDR3 coding sequence is TGCGCCAGCAGCCAAGACGGTCGGGTTGAAGCTTTCTTT.

The rearrangement uses TRBV7-2 and TRBJ2-5; D remains ambiguous. The CDR3 is 12 residues long. CDR1 SGHTA and CDR2 FQGNSA come from the germline V gene. Trimming stripped 4 bases from V and 5 bases from J, with 8 bases between. CDR3 in DNA: TGTGCCAGCAGCTCAGAGCCCGAGACCCAGTACTTC. Its protein is CASSSEPETQYF.

The CDR3 region is CASNTLQGAGGYTF. For the CDR3, the DNA is TGTGCCAGCAATACTTTACAGGGGGCAGGCGGCTACACCTTC. This rearrangement joins TRBV6-5 to TRBJ1-2; 9 nucleotides agree with TRBD1. The CDR3 is 14 residues long. Per germline, CDR1 MNHEY and CDR2 SVGAGI. Trimming removed 7 bases from V and 8 bases from J; junction bases left unmatched: 11.

This clone was seen more than once but under ten times. This rearrangement joins TRBV18 to TRBJ2-3; TRBD1 matches 10 bases. This CDR3 is built from 17 residues. Germline lookup yields CDR1 KGHSH and CDR2 LQKENI. Trimming at V came to 3 bases and at J to 3 bases, leaving 9 bases not matched to a gene. This chain's CDR3 is CASSPRTGGRWTDTQYF. In nucleotides, the CDR3 is TGTGCCAGCTCACCGCGGACAGGGGGACGATGGACAGATACGCAGTATTTT.

This clone has a handful of counts. The chain recombines TRBV25-1 with TRBJ1-6, with 9 bases that match TRBD1. V trimming: 6 bases; J trimming: 7 bases; junction bases outside the gene matches: 4. The CDR3 spans 14 residues. Per the germline V gene, CDR1 is MGHDK and CDR2 is SYGVNS. The CDR3 is CASSVGTGNSPLHF. The DNA of the CDR3 is TGTGCCAGCAGCGTGGGGACAGGGAATTCACCCCTCCACTTT.

The table lists this clone with a count of one. This chain joins TRBV5-4 and TRBJ2-2, with D perhaps given as TRBD1 or TRBD2 (5 bases each). In germline, CDR1 is SGHNT, CDR2 YYREEE (reference sequence). The germline V and J ends were trimmed by 4 bases and 5 bases, with 18 bases remaining between them. This CDR3 spans 16 amino acids. The CDR3 spells CASSPEGSRLTGELFF. The DNA of the CDR3 is TGTGCCAGCAGCCCCGAGGGGTCCCGGCTTACCGGGGAGCTGTTTTTT.

This chain links TRBV10-2 with TRBJ1-1; 12 bases line up with TRBD1. This CDR3 comprises 14 residues. With V trimmed by 6 bases and J by 5 bases, 4 bases remained unmatched. Germline CDR1 reads WSHSY; CDR2 reads SAAADI. The CDR3 here is CASRGQGARTEAFF. DNA of the CDR3: TGCGCCAGCAGGGGACAGGGGGCGCGGACTGAAGCTTTCTTT.

V and J are TRBV5-4 and TRBJ1-2; D is undetermined. The CDR3 length is 13 residues. Trimming took off 2 bases at V and 2 bases at J, with 7 bases between the two ends. Germline V lookup: CDR1 SGHNT, CDR2 YYREEE (reference sequence). For the CDR3, the DNA is TGTGCCAGCAGCTTAGCCAGAAACTATGGCTACACCTTC. Translation: CASSLARNYGYTF.

In its sample, this clone was seen many times. The genes are TRBV11-3 and TRBJ2-2; 7 nucleotides agree with TRBD2. Germline CDR1 SGHNT, CDR2 YENEEA. The V gene end was trimmed by 0 bases and the J gene end by 0 bases; junction bases not matched to a gene: 4. CDR3 length: 17 residues. The CDR3: CASSLDSSGANTGELFF. For the CDR3, the DNA is TGTGCCAGCAGCTTAGATTCTAGCGGAGCGAACACCGGGGAGCTGTTTTTT.

V gene TRBV28 combines with J gene TRBJ1-2, with D possibly TRBD1 on 6 matching bases. This CDR3 has 17 residues. V was shortened by 6 bases and J by 8 bases, with 28 bases between the two germline ends. Looked up from germline, CDR1 is MDHEN and CDR2 is SYDVKM. CDR3 protein: CASSIHPRLEQGGGYTF. The CDR3 DNA is TGTGCCAGCAGCATCCACCCCCGACTCGAACAGGGAGGCGGCTACACCTTC.

V usage is TRBV25-1 and J usage is TRBJ2-3; 7 bases map to TRBD2. V lost 4 bases and J lost 7; bases outside the gene matches: 11. This CDR3 contains 15 residues. The germline V gene has CDR1 MGHDK and CDR2 SYGVNS. CDR3 loop: CASSVREAHGYTQYF. The DNA for the CDR3 is TGTGCCAGCAGTGTCCGGGAGGCCCATGGGTATACGCAGTATTTT.

This clone has only a few counts. V gene TRBV3-1 (or the pseudogene TRBV3-2) combines with J gene TRBJ1-1; the match to TRBD1 covers 7 bases. V lost 3 bases and J lost 1; bases outside the gene matches: 2. Germline CDR1 is LGHDT and CDR2 is YNNKEL (reference sequence). This CDR3 region has 14 residues. CDR3 coding DNA: TGTGCCAGCAGCCACAGGACAGGGAACACTGAAGCTTTCTTT. Amino acids: CASSHRTGNTEAFF.

The chain links TRBV13 to TRBJ1-2; D may be TRBD1 (6 bases). V was cut by 5 bases and J by 3 bases, with 16 bases left in between. The CDR3 contains 15 residues. The germline CDR1 and CDR2 sequences are PRHDT and FYEKMQ (reference sequence). The CDR3 region is CASSQEGGRYYGYTF. The CDR3 DNA is TGTGCCAGCAGCCAGGAGGGGGGCCGTTACTATGGCTACACCTTC.

This rearrangement joins TRBV2 to TRBJ2-7, with D maybe TRBD1 (5 bases). CDR1 is SNHLY, CDR2 FYNNEI, per germline. Trimming left V 6 bases short and J 3 bases short, with 15 bases between. The CDR3 runs to 14 residues. CDR3 sequence reads: CASRGLKGFYEQYF. As DNA, the CDR3 is TGTGCCAGCAGAGGTTTAAAGGGGTTCTACGAGCAGTACTTC.

This clone was observed a handful of times. This rearrangement joins TRBV7-8 to TRBJ1-2; 10 nucleotides align to TRBD1. Germline V gene sequence: CDR1 SGHVS, CDR2 FQNEAQ. The CDR3 totals 17 residues. J lost 3 bases, V lost 2 bases, and 9 bases had no gene match. CDR3 residues: CASSLNPTGGSHYGYTF. As DNA, the CDR3 is TGTGCCAGCAGCTTAAATCCGACAGGGGGCTCGCACTATGGCTACACCTTC.

The chain couples TRBV6-1 to TRBJ1-5; D is ambiguous. The CDR3 covers 15 residues. Trimming left V 1 base short and J 3 bases short, with 10 bases between. Per germline, CDR1 MNHNS and CDR2 SASEGT. This CDR3 is CASSEGAGLNQPQHF. The CDR3 DNA is TGTGCCAGCAGTGAAGGGGCAGGCCTCAATCAGCCCCAGCATTTT.

The chain employs TRBV6-5 and TRBJ2-1; D ambiguous. CDR1 is MNHEY, CDR2 SVGAGI, per germline. There are 12 residues in the CDR3. V lost 6 bases, J lost 6 bases, and 9 bases lay in between. CDR3: CASRSSANEQFF. CDR3 in DNA: TGTGCCAGCAGATCCAGTGCCAATGAGCAGTTCTTC.

V gene TRBV5-1 combines with J gene TRBJ1-1, with TRBD1 matching over 11 bases. CDR3 length: 16 residues. Trimming cost V 4 bases and J 5 bases; bases outside gene matches: 10. Germline CDR1 and CDR2: SGHRS and YFSETQ. CDR3 protein: CASSNQPGQGDTEAFF. CDR3 coding DNA: TGCGCCAGCAGCAATCAACCGGGACAGGGGGATACTGAAGCTTTCTTT.

This clone was seen a single time. The chain recombines TRBV5-1 with TRBJ2-7; no firm D call. The ends were cut back, 2 bases at V and 2 bases at J, with 11 bases in the middle. The CDR3 runs to 14 residues. Germline CDR1 is SGHRS and CDR2 is YFSETQ. The CDR3 sequence: CASSLAVIAYEQYF. For the CDR3, the DNA is TGCGCCAGCAGCTTAGCAGTTATTGCCTACGAGCAGTACTTC.

This clone was seen once. The chain has TRBV25-1 and TRBJ2-7; possible D gene TRBD2, 5 bases. V was pared by 6 bases and J by 6 bases, with 15 bases between. This CDR3 is 13 amino acids long. In germline, CDR1 is MGHDK, CDR2 SYGVNS. CDR3 bases: TGTGCCAGCAGCGCGGGTTTCGGGCGCGAGCAGTACTTC. Protein sequence: CASSAGFGREQYF.

The V gene is TRBV6-5, the J gene TRBJ2-1; D is uncertain. The CDR3 is 14 amino acids. CDR1 and CDR2 (germline): MNHEY, SVGAGI. V was cut by 0 bases and J by 9 bases, with 12 bases left in between. CDR3 nucleotide sequence: TGTGCCAGCAGTTACTCGATCAAAAGTAGTGAGCAGTTCTTC. Protein: CASSYSIKSSEQFF.

V gene TRBV2 combines with J gene TRBJ1-2; D is unresolved. Germline V gene lookup returns CDR1 SNHLY and CDR2 FYNNEI. V lost 2 bases, J lost 4 bases, and 11 bases lay in between. The CDR3 runs 14 residues. CDR3 sequence reads: CASSESEGGYGYTF. The CDR3 bases are TGTGCCAGCAGTGAATCGGAGGGTGGCTATGGCTACACCTTC.

This chain joins TRBV13 and TRBJ2-3; TRBD1 or TRBD2 may be the D gene (5 bases each). This CDR3 is built from 15 residues. Trimming took off 5 bases at V and 2 bases at J, with 14 bases between the two ends. Germline V gene lookup returns CDR1 PRHDT and CDR2 FYEKMQ (reference sequence). The CDR3 loop reads CASSQRFGATDTQYF. The CDR3 region has the DNA TGTGCCAGCAGCCAACGCTTCGGGGCCACAGATACGCAGTATTTT.

CDR3 region: CASQPSGSYEQYF. The CDR3 DNA follows: TGTGCCAGCCAACCTAGCGGCTCCTACGAGCAGTACTTC. This chain uses TRBV5-6 with TRBJ2-7; the match to TRBD2 covers 7 bases. The CDR3 covers 13 residues. Trimming removed 7 bases from V and 0 bases from J; junction bases left unmatched: 4. Germline V gene lookup returns CDR1 SGHDT and CDR2 YYEEEE.